The 15 T cell receptor beta chains below were found in one sample sequenced in a study of response to subunit inactivated influenza vaccine. TCRdb re-derived calls from the RT-PCR reads in MiXCR, one entry per CDR3 protein. The table lists just under 550,000 distinct CDR3 sequences, approximately 24% of them singletons, with 2.5% to 3% in the top ten. These sequences were also reported in another study, on T cells expressing NK-cell markers. From that paper: Researchers built TCR beta cDNA using 5'RACE template switching with UMIs.

Material: CD4+ T cells sorted from PBMCs, obtained 12 days after vaccination. The receptors were sampled from a man aged 45-65 years who received an inactivated influenza vaccine.

The chain employs TRBV7-8 and TRBJ2-1; TRBD2 matches 9 bases. The CDR3 contains 15 residues. Unmatched junction bases numbered 6, after V lost 9 bases and J lost 0 bases. In germline, CDR1 is SGHVS, CDR2 FQNEAQ. The CDR3 loop is CASKTSGSSYNEQFF. CDR3 bases: TGTGCCAGTAAGACTAGCGGAAGCTCCTACAATGAGCAGTTCTTC.

The gene calls are TRBV9 and TRBJ2-5; 9 bases agree with TRBD1. Trimming cost V 3 bases and J 5 bases; bases outside gene matches: 5. The germline V gene has CDR1 SGDLS and CDR2 YYNGEE. This CDR3 comprises 14 residues. The CDR3 DNA follows: TGTGCCAGCAGCGAGACAGGGGGACCGGAGACCCAGTACTTC. It encodes CASSETGGPETQYF.

This clonotype was found a few times. The genes are TRBV4-1 and TRBJ1-5, with unresolved D. Germline assignment: CDR1 MGHRA and CDR2 YSYEKL. Trimming stripped 1 base from V and 4 bases from J, with 14 bases between. This CDR3 comprises 16 residues. CDR3 coding DNA: TGCGCCAGCAGCCAAGCCGGGTCGGGGATTAATCAGCCCCAGCATTTT. This encodes CASSQAGSGINQPQHF.

The sample holds many counts of this clonotype. The chain joins TRBV5-1 to TRBJ2-3, with TRBD1 matching over 10 bases. The CDR3 loop spans 13 amino acids. J was trimmed by 5 bases and V by 5 bases; bases with no gene match: 2. Per the germline V gene, CDR1 is SGHRS and CDR2 is YFSETQ. The CDR3 is CASSWDRGDTQYF. The CDR3 bases are TGCGCCAGCAGTTGGGACAGGGGAGATACGCAGTATTTT.

V is TRBV28 and J is TRBJ2-7; unclear D gene. CDR1 is MDHEN, CDR2 SYDVKM, per germline. The CDR3 is made up of 17 amino acids. V lost 3 bases to trimming and J lost 1 base, with 19 bases between them. This CDR3 reads CASSLMGYPARSYEQYF. The CDR3 nucleotides are TGTGCCAGCAGTTTGATGGGGTACCCTGCCCGATCCTACGAGCAGTACTTC.

In this sample, this clonotype turned up a few times. The CDR3 sequence is CASSSGGLTGELFF. The CDR3, as DNA: TGTGCCAGCAGTTCAGGGGGCTTAACCGGGGAGCTGTTTTTT. V is TRBV6-2 or TRBV6-3 and J is TRBJ2-2; 8 bases are a match to TRBD1. Germline loops: CDR1 MNHEY, CDR2 SVGEGT. The junction had 3 bases not matched to a gene; V was cut back by 4 bases and J by 5 bases. The CDR3 loop spans 14 amino acids.

This clonotype has a handful of counts. The chain joins TRBV11-1 to TRBJ2-4; 9 bases are a match to TRBD1. Germline V gene data show CDR1 as SGHAT and CDR2 as FQDESV (reference sequence). The junction had 17 bases not matched to a gene; V was cut back by 4 bases and J by 7 bases. CDR3 length equals 18 residues. The CDR3 DNA reads TGTGCCAGCAGCTATGGACAGGGGTCCACTTGGGGATCGAACATTCAGTACTTC. It is translated as CASSYGQGSTWGSNIQYF. The complete variable domain, with remaining parts taken from reference TRBV11-1 and TRBJ2-4, reads EAEVAQSPRYKITEKSQAVAFWCDPISGHATLYWYRQILGQGPELLVQFQDESVVDDSQLPKDRFSAERLKGVDSTLKIQPAELGDSAMYLCASSYGQGSTWGSNIQYFGAGTRLSVL.

The genes are TRBV6-2 or TRBV6-3 and TRBJ2-3, with D tentatively TRBD2 (6 bases). Trimming pared 7 bases from V and 4 bases from J, leaving 15 bases between. From germline, CDR1 is MNHEY and CDR2 SVGEGT. The CDR3 length is 14 residues. The chain's CDR3 is CASNDGRVSDTQYF. The CDR3 region has the DNA TGTGCCAGCAACGACGGGAGAGTATCAGATACGCAGTATTTT.

This clonotype was observed a handful of times. This rearrangement joins TRBV9 to TRBJ2-5; D gene uncertain. Germline CDR1 and CDR2: SGDLS and YYNGEE. Trimming stripped 3 bases from V and 4 bases from J, with 10 bases between. This CDR3 spans 13 amino acids. The CDR3: CASSENWLETQYF. The CDR3 DNA reads TGTGCCAGCAGCGAAAATTGGTTAGAGACCCAGTACTTC.

The chain combines TRBV15 with TRBJ1-6; no firm D call. Germline CDR1 LNHNV, CDR2 YYDKDF (reference sequence). The CDR3 length is 13 residues. Trimming removed 3 bases at V and 8 bases at J, with 8 bases between. The CDR3 region is CATSSGWDSPLHF. CDR3 nucleotides: TGTGCCACCAGCAGTGGCTGGGATTCACCCCTCCACTTT.

Note on this clonotype: The junction shows a germline mismatch at one end, possibly a read error. V gene TRBV3-1 combines with J gene TRBJ2-3, with D perhaps TRBD1 (5 bases). This CDR3 contains 12 residues. Germline V gene data show CDR1 as LGHDT and CDR2 as YNNKEL (reference sequence). The CDR3 spells CAISSGSDTQCF. CDR3 in DNA: TGTGCCATCTCGTCAGGGTCGGATACGCAGTGTTTT.

This clonotype has only a few counts. The rearrangement joins TRBV15 to TRBJ1-6; tentatively, D is TRBD1 (5 bases). The germline V gene has CDR1 LNHNV and CDR2 YYDKDF (reference sequence). Trimming cost V 0 bases and J 9 bases, with 12 bases left between them. The CDR3 loop spans 15 amino acids. The CDR3 DNA reads as TGTGCCACCAGCAGAGATTTGGGGGACCCTTCACCCCTCCACTTT. Translation: CATSRDLGDPSPLHF.

This clonotype has more than one count but fewer than ten. The J gene is TRBJ2-5, the V gene TRBV29-1; D gene unclear. Trimming pared 4 bases from V and 5 bases from J, leaving 17 bases between. Per germline, CDR1 SQVTM and CDR2 ANQGSEA. This CDR3 is built from 14 residues. This chain's CDR3 is CSVVAREHSETQYF. The CDR3 region has the DNA TGCAGCGTTGTGGCGAGAGAGCATTCGGAGACCCAGTACTTC.

This clonotype was counted many times. The J gene is TRBJ2-5, the V gene TRBV5-1; weak D call: TRBD2 (6 bases). CDR1 and CDR2 from the germline V gene are SGHRS and YFSETQ. There are 13 residues in the CDR3. With 4 bases removed from V and 5 bases from J, the gap between germline ends came to 12 bases. The CDR3 region is CASSLREPETQYF. In DNA, the CDR3 is TGCGCCAGCAGCCTCCGGGAGCCGGAGACCCAGTACTTC.

V gene TRBV2 combines with J gene TRBJ2-7, with no clear D. Germline CDR1 SNHLY, CDR2 FYNNEI. Trimming removed 7 bases at V and 3 bases at J, with 7 bases between. The CDR3 consists of 11 residues. CDR3 nucleotides: TGTGCCAGCAACCGATACTACGAGCAGTACTTC. Protein sequence: CASNRYYEQYF.